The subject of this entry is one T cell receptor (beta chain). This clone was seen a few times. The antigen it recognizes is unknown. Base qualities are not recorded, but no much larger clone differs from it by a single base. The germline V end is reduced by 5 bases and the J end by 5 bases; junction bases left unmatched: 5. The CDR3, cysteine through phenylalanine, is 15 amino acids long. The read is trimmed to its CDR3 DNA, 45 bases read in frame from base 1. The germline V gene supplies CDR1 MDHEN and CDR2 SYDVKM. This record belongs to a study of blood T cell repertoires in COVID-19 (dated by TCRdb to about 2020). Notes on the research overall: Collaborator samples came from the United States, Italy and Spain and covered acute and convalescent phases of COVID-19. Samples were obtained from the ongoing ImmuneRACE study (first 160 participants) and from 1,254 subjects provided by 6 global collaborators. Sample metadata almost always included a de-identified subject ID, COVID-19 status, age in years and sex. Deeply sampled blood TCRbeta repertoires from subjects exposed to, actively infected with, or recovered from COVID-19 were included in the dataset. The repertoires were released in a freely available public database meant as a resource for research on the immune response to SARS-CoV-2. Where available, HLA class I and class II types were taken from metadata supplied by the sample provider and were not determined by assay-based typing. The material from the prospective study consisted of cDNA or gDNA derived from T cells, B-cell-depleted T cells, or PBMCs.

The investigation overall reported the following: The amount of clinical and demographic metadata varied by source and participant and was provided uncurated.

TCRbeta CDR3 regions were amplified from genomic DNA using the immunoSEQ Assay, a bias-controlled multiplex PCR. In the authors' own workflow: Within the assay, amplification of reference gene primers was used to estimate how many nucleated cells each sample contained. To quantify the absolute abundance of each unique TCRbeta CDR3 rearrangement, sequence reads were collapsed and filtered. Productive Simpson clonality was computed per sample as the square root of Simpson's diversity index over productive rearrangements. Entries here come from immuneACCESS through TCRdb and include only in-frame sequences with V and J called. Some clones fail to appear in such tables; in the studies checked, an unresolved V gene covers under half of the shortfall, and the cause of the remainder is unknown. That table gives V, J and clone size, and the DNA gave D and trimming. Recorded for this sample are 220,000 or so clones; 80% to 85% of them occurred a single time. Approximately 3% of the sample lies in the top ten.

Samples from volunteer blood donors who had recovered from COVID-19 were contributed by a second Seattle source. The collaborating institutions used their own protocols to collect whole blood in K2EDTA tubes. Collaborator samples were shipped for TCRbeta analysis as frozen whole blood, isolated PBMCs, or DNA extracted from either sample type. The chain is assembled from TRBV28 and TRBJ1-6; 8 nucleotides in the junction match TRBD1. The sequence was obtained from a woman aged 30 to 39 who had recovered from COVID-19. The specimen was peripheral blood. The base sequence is TGTGCCAGCAGTCTAACGGACAGGGATAATTCACCCCTCCACTTT. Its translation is CASSLTDRDNSPLHF.